This T cell receptor (beta chain) was sequenced during a study of metastatic and nonmetastatic thyroid tumors. Points from the study as a whole: The study reportedly found significantly higher TCR beta diversity in malignant thyroid tumors than benign nodules, in blood and tumor.

Judged by abundance, this clone is medium-sized. What it binds is not known. TCRdb re-analyzed the PCR reads using MiXCR. The table records 23,000 or so clones, over 25% of them present only once. V dropped 3 bases and J dropped 4 bases, with 7 bases sitting between them. CDR3 length equals 13 residues. CDR1 is MRHNA and CDR2 is SNTAGT in the germline V gene. Every patient was untreated before thyroid surgery. V is TRBV6-4 and J is TRBJ1-5; D remains ambiguous. The TCR comes from a male donor with papillary thyroid cancer or a benign thyroid nodule (not recorded which). Some clones in this sample may be carry-over from other donors' samples. Material: tumor tissue. CDR3 amino acids: CASSEGPNQPQHF. The CDR3 DNA sequence: TGTGCCAGCAGTGAGGGCCCAAATCAGCCCCAGCATTTT.